A selection of T cell receptor beta chains follows, all from one sample in a study of long-term antiretroviral therapy in people with HIV. Measured with immunoSEQ multiplex PCR; TCRdb has only the in-frame clones, and not every one. This table has under 20,000 clones, roughly nine tenths appearing once. The source material was unsorted PBMCs, sampled 0.3 years after starting antiretroviral therapy. The receptors stem from a man aged 60-69 years with HIV. Both conserved end residues are part of each CDR3. A D gene is named only where the DNA matches it firmly. Not all rows give a size; the values are once, few, many and, for expanded clones, a class.

>TRBV28|.|TRBJ2-7|.
TGTGCCAGCAGCCTGCTTAGGGATGGTGGCTACGAGCAGTACTTC
CASSLLRDGGYEQYF
>TRBV7-2|.|TRBJ2-3|.
TGTGCCAGCAGCTTGCAGGGGACATCGAGCACAGATACGCAGTATTTT
CASSLQGTSSTDTQYF
>TRBV5-4|.|TRBJ1-2|once
TGTGCCAGCAGCTTCGCCACCAGCATTAACTATGGCTACACCTTC
CASSFATSINYGYTF
>TRBV13|.|TRBJ2-7|.
TGTGCCAGCAGCGGACAGAAGTCGATTTACGAGCAGTACTTC
CASSGQKSIYEQYF
>TRBV5-4|.|TRBJ2-7|.
TGTGCCAGCAGCCTCAAGAGCTCCTACGAGCAGTACTTC
CASSLKSSYEQYF
>TRBV5-4|.|TRBJ2-1|once
TGTGCCAGCAGCTTGGGTGGGGTGGGCTCCTACAATGAGCAGTTCTTC
CASSLGGVGSYNEQFF
>TRBV19|.|TRBJ1-5|.
TGTGCCAGTAGTCCCCTCGGGGGCGAAACGAGACAGCCCCAGCATTTT
CASSPLGGETRQPQHF
>TRBV7-9|.|TRBJ1-3|.
TGTGCCAGCAGCTTGGGATTGGGTGACTCTGGAAACACCATATATTTT
CASSLGLGDSGNTIYF
>TRBV27|.|TRBJ2-7|.
TGTGCCACCTATGACCCGAACTACGAGCAGTACTTC
CATYDPNYEQYF
>TRBV14|TRBD1|TRBJ2-1|.
TGTGCCAGCAGCCAAGTGTCGGGACAGGGGGCAGGTGAGCAGTTCTTC
CASSQVSGQGAGEQFF
>TRBV6-5|.|TRBJ2-4|.
TGTGCCAGCAGTTACCGAACAGGGATGGGTAACATTCAGTACTTC
CASSYRTGMGNIQYF
>TRBV19|.|TRBJ1-5|.
TGTGCCAGTAGCGATTACAGGGACCGAGGTCAGCCCCAGCATTTT
CASSDYRDRGQPQHF
>TRBV11-3|.|TRBJ2-3|.
TGTGCCAGCAGCCAGGTAGCAGATACGCAGTATTTT
CASSQVADTQYF
>TRBV30|.|TRBJ2-5|few
TGTGCCTGGAGGTCGAGTTCGGAGACCCAGTACTTC
CAWRSSSETQYF
>TRBV4-2|TRBD1|TRBJ1-2|once
TGTGCCAGCAGCTTGCGACAGGGGCAATCGAGGGGCTACACCTTC
CASSLRQGQSRGYTF
>TRBV9|.|TRBJ2-4|.
TGTGCCAGCAGCATATCCGGGACAAGGGGGTCAGGGGCCAAAAACATTCAGTACTTC
CASSISGTRGSGAKNIQYF
>TRBV30|.|TRBJ2-7|.
TGTGCCTGGAGTGTAAGCGGACCTTCGCGAGAGCAGTACTTC
CAWSVSGPSREQYF
>TRBV20-1|.|TRBJ2-5|.
TGCAGTGCAAAGCGCACAGAGACCCAGTACTTC
CSAKRTETQYF
>TRBV9|.|TRBJ1-3|.
TGTGCCAGCAGCGTAGACGGCCTCTTGTCTGGAAACACCATATATTTT
CASSVDGLLSGNTIYF
>TRBV18|.|TRBJ2-1|.
TGTGCCAGCTCACCAAAAGCATCTAGGCTGAGCTCCTACAATGAGCAGTTCTTC
CASSPKASRLSSYNEQFF
>TRBV5-1|TRBD1|TRBJ2-7|.
TGCGCCAGCAGCGGAAGGACAGGGGGCCAGAACGAGCAGTACTTC
CASSGRTGGQNEQYF
>TRBV2|TRBD1|TRBJ1-6|once
TGTGCCAGCAGCGTGACAGGGCCGACCTATAATTCACCCCTCCACTTT
CASSVTGPTYNSPLHF
>TRBV7-2|.|TRBJ2-3|.
TGTGCCAGCAGCTTCGGAAGAGATACGCAGTATTTT
CASSFGRDTQYF
>TRBV7-6|.|TRBJ2-5|.
TGTGCCAGCAGCTTAGGGCGTACATTTCAAGAGACCCAGTACTTC
CASSLGRTFQETQYF
>TRBV5-1|.|TRBJ2-2|.
TGCGCCAGCAGCCCGGCGCACACCGGGGAGCTGTTTTTT
CASSPAHTGELFF
>TRBV5-1|.|TRBJ2-7|.
TGCGCCAGCAGCTTGTCAAGGGACGAGCAGTACTTC
CASSLSRDEQYF
>TRBV6-5|.|TRBJ1-5|.
TGTGCCAGCGGAGACAGTTTTGGCAATCAGCCCCAGCATTTT
CASGDSFGNQPQHF
>TRBV27|.|TRBJ2-3|.
TGTGCCAGCAGTTTATGGGCAGGGACCACAGATACGCAGTATTTT
CASSLWAGTTDTQYF
>TRBV7-8|TRBD2|TRBJ2-7|.
TGTGCCAGCAGCGTCACTAGCGGGGGAACCTACGAGCAGTACTTC
CASSVTSGGTYEQYF
>TRBV19|TRBD2|TRBJ2-1|.
TGTGCCAGTAGTACCGTAGCGGGGGTCTACAATGAGCAGTTCTTC
CASSTVAGVYNEQFF
>TRBV6-5|.|TRBJ1-3|.
TGTGCCAGCAGTTACTCTGGAAACACCATATATTTT
CASSYSGNTIYF
>TRBV4-3|.|TRBJ1-2|.
TGCGCCAGCAGCCAAGATTTGGGGGTTCGAAGTAACTATGGCTACACCTTC
CASSQDLGVRSNYGYTF
>TRBV5-1|.|TRBJ2-2|.
TGCGCCAGCTTATCTCACCACACCGGGGAGCTGTTTTTT
CASLSHHTGELFF
>TRBV11-3|TRBD1|TRBJ2-7|.
TGTGCCAGCAGCCCCGGGACAGGGGGATACGAGCAGTACTTC
CASSPGTGGYEQYF
>TRBV7-2|TRBD2|TRBJ2-2|once
TGTGCCAGCAGCTTAATTTGGCTAGCGGGCGGGGAGCTGTTTTTT
CASSLIWLAGGELFF
>TRBV5-5|.|TRBJ2-1|.
TGTGCCAGCAGCCCTCCACAGGAATACAATGAGCAGTTCTTC
CASSPPQEYNEQFF
>TRBV6-5|.|TRBJ1-6|.
TGTGCCAGCAGTTACTCACGTCCCGGGACGGCGGAACCCCTCCACTTT
CASSYSRPGTAEPLHF
>TRBV9|TRBD1|TRBJ2-7|.
TGTGCCAGCAGCGCGACAGGGGGCTCCTACGAGCAGTACTTC
CASSATGGSYEQYF
>TRBV18|.|TRBJ2-7|.
TGTGCCAGCTCACCAAGAGATCTCAGCGGAGCCTACGAGCAGTACTTC
CASSPRDLSGAYEQYF
>TRBV6-1|.|TRBJ2-1|.
TGTGCCAGCAGTGAAATGGTGGCCTACAATGAGCAGTTCTTC
CASSEMVAYNEQFF
>TRBV5-4|TRBD2|TRBJ2-7|.
TGTGCCAGCAGCGCCGGGAGGAGACATGGCTCCTACGAGCAGTACTTC
CASSAGRRHGSYEQYF
>TRBV7-2|TRBD2|TRBJ2-5|.
TGTGCCAGCAGCTTAAGCCTAGCGGAAGAGACCCAGTACTTC
CASSLSLAEETQYF
>TRBV28|TRBD2|TRBJ2-3|.
TGTGCCACCATCAGTAGCGGGGGTGACACAGATACGCAGTATTTT
CATISSGGDTDTQYF
>TRBV5-6|.|TRBJ2-7|.
TGTGCCAGCAGCGCAACAGGGACCTACGAGCAGTACTTC
CASSATGTYEQYF
>TRBV7-6|.|TRBJ1-1|.
TGTGCCAGCAGCACGGACAGGAACACTGAAGCTTTCTTT
CASSTDRNTEAFF
>TRBV6-4|.|TRBJ1-5|.
TGTGCCAGCAGTGCACCCGAACGCCTGCAGCCCCAGCATTTT
CASSAPERLQPQHF
>TRBV9|TRBD1|TRBJ1-6|.
TGTGCCAGCAGCGTAAGTGGACAGGCCTCCTATAATTCACCCCTCCACTTT
CASSVSGQASYNSPLHF
>TRBV6-1|TRBD2|TRBJ2-1|.
TGTGCCAGCAGTGAATGGGCGGGAGATCTTCAATTGGAGCAGTTCTTC
CASSEWAGDLQLEQFF
>TRBV5-4|.|TRBJ1-5|.
TGTGCCAGCAGCTTGAGGGGGGGTTATGGCAATCAGCCCCAGCATTTT
CASSLRGGYGNQPQHF
>TRBV25-1|.|TRBJ2-1|.
TGTGCCAGCAGCTTGGGGTCCGGGTGGGACAATGAGCAGTTCTTC
CASSLGSGWDNEQFF